The entry below describes one T cell receptor (beta chain). Trimming removed 6 bases at V and 4 bases at J, with 27 bases between. The CDR3 has 18 amino acids. The germline V gene has CDR1 SGHVS and CDR2 FQNEAQ. Time point denoted: peripheral blood 6 weeks after treatment start. The record originates from a study of PD-L1 blockade in urothelial cancer. The data were produced by immunoSEQ multiplex PCR, yet TCRdb's version contains in-frame clones alone and is incomplete. The sample lists approximately 110,000 clones, 91% occurring once. The chain is built from TRBV7-8 and TRBJ2-5; D uncertain. This TCR was recovered from a man between 60 and 75 years old with urothelial cancer. The sequencing here drew on PBMCs, taken around atezolizumab (anti-PD-L1) treatment. CDR3 protein: CASSVTVVARMPAETQYF. The CDR3 coding sequence is TGTGCCAGCAGTGTTACAGTCGTCGCACGAATGCCAGCAGAGACCCAGTACTTC.